In its sample, the clone carrying this T cell receptor beta chain was seen once. Study processing details: The authors estimated nucleated cell counts from reference gene primer amplification. TCRdb keeps only in-frame clones here, not all; method: immunoSEQ multiplex PCR. V, J and clone size reflect that table, while D and trimming were determined from the DNA. The sample shows about 200,000 clones, 70% to 90% of them seen only once. There are 15 residues in the CDR3. V lost 6 bases and J lost 0, with 12 bases in between. Germline CDR1 and CDR2: MNHEY and SVGAGI. The sample belongs to a study of blood T cell repertoires in COVID-19. Across the study: Acute and convalescent COVID-19 specimens originated in the United States, Italy and Spain.

This clonotype was obtained from a woman aged 80 or over with acute or convalescent COVID-19. Sequencing was carried out using peripheral blood. The chain joins TRBV6-5 to TRBJ2-1, with D maybe TRBD2 (5 bases). This CDR3 is CASSALSGSYNEQFF. The CDR3 DNA reads as TGTGCCAGCAGCGCCTTGAGCGGCTCCTACAATGAGCAGTTCTTC.